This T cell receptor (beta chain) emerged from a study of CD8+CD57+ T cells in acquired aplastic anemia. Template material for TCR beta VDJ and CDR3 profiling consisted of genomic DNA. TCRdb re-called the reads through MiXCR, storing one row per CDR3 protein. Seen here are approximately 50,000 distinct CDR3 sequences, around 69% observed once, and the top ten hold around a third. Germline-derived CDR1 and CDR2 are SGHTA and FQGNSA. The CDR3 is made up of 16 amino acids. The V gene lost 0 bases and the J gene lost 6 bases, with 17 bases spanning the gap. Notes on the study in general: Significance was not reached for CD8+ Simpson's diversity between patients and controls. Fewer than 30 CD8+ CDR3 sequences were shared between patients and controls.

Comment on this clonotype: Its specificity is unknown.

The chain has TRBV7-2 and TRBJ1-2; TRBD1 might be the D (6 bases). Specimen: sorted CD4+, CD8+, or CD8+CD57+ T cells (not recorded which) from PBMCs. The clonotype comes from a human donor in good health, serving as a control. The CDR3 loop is CASSLAVLTGSDGYTF. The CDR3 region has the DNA TGTGCCAGCAGCTTAGCGGTTCTAACAGGGTCCGATGGCTACACCTTC. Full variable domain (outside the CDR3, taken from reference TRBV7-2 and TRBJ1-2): GAGVSQSPSNKVTEKGKDVELRCDPISGHTALYWYRQSLGQGLEFLIYFQGNSAPDKSGLPSDRFSAERTGGSVSTLTIQRTQQEDSAVYLCASSLAVLTGSDGYTFGSGTRLTVV.